The 20 T cell receptor beta chains listed next were all sequenced from one sample in a study of CXCR3-negative and CXCR3-positive naive CD8 T cells. TRB cDNA was prepared as libraries by UMI-labeled 5' RACE. From its re-call of the 5' RACE reads, TCRdb lists each CDR3 protein once, without DNA. The table for this sample gives tens of thousands of distinct CDR3 sequences. Sequenced material: naive CXCR3- CD8+ T cells from blood. The subset here: CD45RO-CCR7+CD27+CD95- naive CD8+ T cells lacking CXCR3 (TNR3-). The receptors were sampled from a human donor in good health. Some clones in this sample may be carry-over from other donors' samples.

CDR3 region: CASSPGYTEAFF. The chain uses TRBV7-2 and TRBJ1-1; TCRdb designates TRBD1, a call that cannot be tested without DNA. CDR1 is SGHTA and CDR2 is FQGNSA in the germline V gene. The CDR3 sequence is 12 residues long. Based on the CDR3 plus reference TRBV7-2 and TRBJ1-1, the full variable domain is GAGVSQSPSNKVTEKGKDVELRCDPISGHTALYWYRQSLGQGLEFLIYFQGNSAPDKSGLPSDRFSAERTGGSVSTLTIQRTQQEDSAVYLCASSPGYTEAFFGQGTRLTVV.

The chain is built from TRBV14 and TRBJ2-4; with no DNA, the TCRdb D assignment of TRBD2 cannot be verified. The length of the CDR3 is 16 residues. From germline, CDR1 is SGHDN and CDR2 FVKESK. This CDR3 is CANSQVKGPAKNIQYF.

V usage is TRBV4-2 and J usage is TRBJ2-5; TCRdb indicates TRBD2, and absent DNA this call remains unverified. The CDR3 length is 16 residues. The germline V gene encodes CDR1 LGHNA and CDR2 YNFKEQ. CDR3 in amino acids: CASSSRLAGPQETQYF.

This chain links TRBV3-1 with TRBJ2-7. CDR1 and CDR2 from the germline V gene are LGHDT and YNNKEL (reference sequence). The CDR3 length is 14 residues. CDR3 sequence reads: CASSQGWPRYEQYF.

J is TRBJ2-1 and V is TRBV25-1; the TCRdb call, TRBD1, lacks DNA for checking. Looked up from germline, CDR1 is MGHDK and CDR2 is SYGVNS. This CDR3 is built from 13 residues. The CDR3 is CASSVQVYNEQFF.

The rearrangement uses TRBV11-3 and TRBJ2-7; no DNA is available, so the TRBD2 call from TCRdb remains unchecked. CDR3 length equals 15 residues. Germline V CDR1 and CDR2: SGHNT, YENEEA. This chain's CDR3 is CASSLGLAGEREQYF. The full variable domain, with the rest looked up from reference TRBV11-3 and TRBJ2-7, is EAGVVQSPRYKIIEKKQPVAFWCNPISGHNTLYWYLQNLGQGPELLIRYENEEAVDDSQLPKDRFSAERLKGVDSTLKIQPAELGDSAVYLCASSLGLAGEREQYFGPGTRLTVT.

J is TRBJ2-7 and V is TRBV29-1; lacking DNA, the TRBD1 call made by TCRdb goes unchecked. The V gene's germline CDR1 is SQVTM and CDR2 ANQGSEA. The CDR3 spans 12 residues. CDR3 loop: CSVEARGYEQYF.

This chain links TRBV2 with TRBJ2-7; TCRdb lists TRBD1, though no DNA is available to test this call. CDR3 size: 14 residues. Per the germline V gene, CDR1 is SNHLY and CDR2 is FYNNEI. CDR3 in amino acids: CASRGAGQTYEQYF.

The chain uses TRBV27 and TRBJ2-3; TCRdb reports TRBD1, a call that lacks DNA to check it against. Germline V gene sequence: CDR1 MNHEY, CDR2 SMNVEV (reference sequence). The CDR3 runs to 13 residues. This chain's CDR3 is CASTGAGTDTQYF.

This chain links TRBV21-1 with TRBJ2-3; TCRdb's D call, TRBD1, is unchecked because there is no DNA. TRBV21-1 is a pseudogene locus. This CDR3 region has 16 residues. The CDR3 sequence: CASSKYGDGGTDTQYF.

V gene TRBV7-2 combines with J gene TRBJ1-2; TCRdb's D call, TRBD1, is unchecked because there is no DNA. Germline V CDR1 and CDR2: SGHTA, FQGNSA. CDR3 size: 14 residues. CDR3: CASSSGRGVYGYTF.

This sequence joins TRBV5-1 and TRBJ2-1; TCRdb calls TRBD1, which cannot be checked without DNA. Germline loops: CDR1 SGHRS, CDR2 YFSETQ. The CDR3 covers 14 residues. CDR3 amino acids: CASSSTGSVDEQFF.

J is TRBJ1-6 and V is TRBV9. CDR1 and CDR2 from the germline V gene are SGDLS and YYNGEE. The CDR3 is made up of 15 amino acids. The CDR3 sequence is CASSVEDGFNSPLHF. The full variable domain, rest sourced from reference TRBV9 and TRBJ1-6, is DSGVTQTPKHLITATGQRVTLRCSPRSGDLSVYWYQQSLDQGLQFLIQYYNGEERAKGNILERFSAQQFPDLHSELNLSSLELGDSALYFCASSVEDGFNSPLHFGNGTRLTVT.

The chain uses TRBV12-3 or TRBV12-4 and TRBJ2-7; lacking DNA, the TRBD1 call made by TCRdb goes unchecked. This CDR3 is built from 14 residues. CDR3 residues: CASSQGSYHYEQYF.

The chain links TRBV12-3 or TRBV12-4 to TRBJ2-7. CDR3 size: 11 residues. This CDR3 reads CASSQHYEQYF.

The chain recombines TRBV29-1 with TRBJ2-3. The CDR3 is 13 amino acids. CDR1 is SQVTM and CDR2 is ANQGSEA in the germline V gene. CDR3 protein: CSVERRTRDTQYF.

The chain couples TRBV12-3 or TRBV12-4 to TRBJ2-3; the TRBD1 assignment by TCRdb is unverifiable without DNA. The CDR3 runs 13 residues. The CDR3 sequence: CATSLGGTDTQYF.

This chain joins TRBV30 and TRBJ2-7. The germline V gene has CDR1 GTSNPN and CDR2 SVGIG (reference sequence). The CDR3 sequence is 13 residues long. The CDR3 region is CAWNERTSYEQYF.

The chain links TRBV7-2 to TRBJ2-3; TCRdb's D call, TRBD2, is unchecked because there is no DNA. The CDR3 extends over 17 amino acids. The germline V gene encodes CDR1 SGHTA and CDR2 FQGNSA. The CDR3 here is CASSLESWTSGTDTQYF.

The V gene is TRBV20-1, the J gene TRBJ2-5; no DNA is available, so the TRBD2 call from TCRdb remains unchecked. Germline assignment: CDR1 DFQATT and CDR2 SNEGSKA (reference sequence). The CDR3 totals 14 residues. This CDR3 reads CSARDGGAQETQYF.